Presented here are 13 T cell receptor beta chains from one specimen sequenced in a study of OX40 agonist ivuxolimab in advanced cancers. Measured with immunoSEQ multiplex PCR; TCRdb has only the in-frame clones, and not every one. The repertoire holds around 50,000 clones, around nine tenths seen once, with 0.64% in the top ten. Sequences were derived from CD4+ or CD8+ T cells sorted from blood, sampled in a trial of the OX40 agonist ivuxolimab. These receptors were collected from an adult with an advanced solid tumor such as melanoma, head and neck, liver or kidney cancer.

The J gene is TRBJ2-4, the V gene TRBV19, with 12 bases identical to TRBD1. Trimming removed 0 bases from V and 9 bases from J; junction bases left unmatched: 6. The length of the CDR3 is 16 residues. CDR1 and CDR2 (germline): LNHDA, SQIVND (reference sequence). The CDR3 nucleotides are TGTGCCAGTAGTATAGAAGGGGACAGGGGGCGCGTCATTCAGTACTTC. Its protein product is CASSIEGDRGRVIQYF.

The rearrangement uses TRBV5-1 and TRBJ2-7; 8 nucleotides match TRBD1. J gave up 6 bases and V 4 bases, and 12 bases lay outside the gene matches. Germline V gene lookup returns CDR1 SGHRS and CDR2 YFSETQ. This CDR3 comprises 15 residues. This chain's CDR3 is CASSPGQGLSGEQYF. Here the CDR3 DNA reads TGCGCCAGCAGCCCTGGACAGGGACTCTCGGGCGAGCAGTACTTC.

The chain has TRBV7-8 and TRBJ1-1, with D hard to call. The CDR3 extends over 12 amino acids. Trimming left V 7 bases short and J 8 bases short, with 14 bases between. CDR1 is SGHVS and CDR2 is FQNEAQ in the germline V gene. CDR3 in DNA: TGTGCCAGCACTGTGGACCGCGGAGAAGCTTTCTTT. Its translation: CASTVDRGEAFF.

The CDR3, as DNA: TGTGCCAGCAGCCTAATGGGGACAGGGAATTCACCCCTCCACTTT. Translated: CASSLMGTGNSPLHF. This chain uses TRBV7-9 with TRBJ1-6; 9 nucleotides agree with TRBD1. Germline values: CDR1 SEHNR, CDR2 FQNEAQ (reference sequence). Trimming removed 5 bases from V and 7 bases from J; junction bases left unmatched: 6. This CDR3 region has 15 residues.

The chain links TRBV19 to TRBJ2-5, with D perhaps given as TRBD1 or TRBD2 (5 bases each). The CDR3 consists of 12 residues. V lost 3 bases, J lost 4 bases, and 6 bases lay in between. CDR1 and CDR2 (germline): LNHDA, SQIVND (reference sequence). The CDR3 spells CASSMGTETQYF. The CDR3 DNA sequence: TGTGCCAGTAGTATGGGGACAGAGACCCAGTACTTC. Full variable domain (remainder filled in from reference TRBV19 and TRBJ2-5): DGGITQSPKYLFRKEGQNVTLSCEQNLNHDAMYWYRQDPGQGLRLIYYSQIVNDFQKGDIAEGYSVSREKKESFPLTVTSAQKNPTAFYLCASSMGTETQYFGPGTRLLVL.

The V call is TRBV9, the J call TRBJ2-2; D possibly corresponds to TRBD1 (7 bases). The germline CDR1 and CDR2 sequences are SGDLS and YYNGEE. Deletions cut 0 bases from V and 3 bases from J, with 12 bases between. This CDR3 spans 16 amino acids. CDR3: CASSVDSRGDTGELFF. CDR3 sequence (DNA): TGTGCCAGCAGCGTAGATAGCAGGGGGGACACCGGGGAGCTGTTTTTT.

The V gene is TRBV11-3, the J gene TRBJ2-7; weak D call: TRBD2 (5 bases). V was pared by 4 bases and J by 0 bases, with 16 bases between. CDR1 is SGHNT and CDR2 is YENEEA in the germline V gene. The CDR3 runs to 16 residues. CDR3 sequence (DNA): TGTGCCAGCAGCTCAGTTGGTAGCGCCTACTCCTACGAGCAGTACTTC. Translated: CASSSVGSAYSYEQYF. The full variable domain, with the rest looked up from reference TRBV11-3 and TRBJ2-7, is EAGVVQSPRYKIIEKKQPVAFWCNPISGHNTLYWYLQNLGQGPELLIRYENEEAVDDSQLPKDRFSAERLKGVDSTLKIQPAELGDSAVYLCASSSVGSAYSYEQYFGPGTRLTVT.

The chain links TRBV27 to TRBJ2-5; 12 nucleotides agree with TRBD2. Germline assignment: CDR1 MNHEY and CDR2 SMNVEV (reference sequence). This CDR3 contains 16 residues. Germline trimming cut 6 bases from V and 4 bases from J; bases unmatched to any gene: 9. The CDR3 reads CASSLTGLAGRETQYF. CDR3 coding DNA: TGTGCCAGCAGCCTCACTGGACTAGCGGGACGAGAGACCCAGTACTTC.

The chain joins TRBV6-6 to TRBJ2-5; D possibly corresponds to TRBD1 (5 bases). There are 15 residues in the CDR3. The V gene lost 5 bases and the J gene lost 5 bases, with 18 bases spanning the gap. The V gene's germline CDR1 is MNHNY and CDR2 SVGAGI (reference sequence). CDR3 loop: CASSTTGLVRETQYF. The DNA for the CDR3 is TGTGCCAGCAGTACTACAGGTCTAGTCAGGGAGACCCAGTACTTC.

This chain links TRBV5-1 with TRBJ2-3, with TRBD1 identical over 8 bases. This CDR3 spans 15 amino acids. CDR1 is SGHRS and CDR2 is YFSETQ in the germline V gene. V shed 4 bases and J 4 bases; nucleotides not matched to a gene: 8. This chain's CDR3 is CASSDGTGLADTQYF. The CDR3 nucleotides are TGCGCCAGCAGCGACGGGACAGGCCTCGCAGATACGCAGTATTTT.

The chain carries TRBV11-2 and TRBJ2-3, with 11 bases identical to TRBD1. The CDR3 is made up of 15 amino acids. The germline CDR1 and CDR2 sequences are SGHAT and FQNNGV. V shed 3 bases, J shed 5 bases, and the junction held 4 bases outside the gene matches. The CDR3 region is CASSFGQGAGDTQYF. The CDR3 nucleotides are TGTGCCAGCAGCTTTGGACAGGGGGCAGGAGATACGCAGTATTTT.

The sample holds one count of this clone. The CDR3 DNA reads as TGTGCCAGCAGTTGGGGGAGGCTTACCTACGAGCAGTACTTC. This sequence encodes CASSWGRLTYEQYF. This chain connects TRBV28 to TRBJ2-7; D is perhaps TRBD2 (6 bases). Germline lookup yields CDR1 MDHEN and CDR2 SYDVKM. The CDR3 consists of 14 residues. V was cut by 4 bases and J by 2 bases, with 12 bases left in between.

J is TRBJ2-5 and V is TRBV18; 8 bases fit TRBD1. This CDR3 is built from 14 residues. The germline V gene has CDR1 KGHSH and CDR2 LQKENI. V was clipped by 3 bases and J by 4 bases; unmatched bases: 4. The CDR3 bases are TGTGCCAGCTCACCGCAGGGGGCGGCAGAGACCCAGTACTTC. Amino acid sequence: CASSPQGAAETQYF.